This T cell receptor (beta chain) is from a study of vaccination and CD4 T cells after COVID-19. Study-level information: Two doses of either BNT162b2 or mRNA-1273 vaccine went to participants. Stimulation of the cells used overlapping spike peptide pools from SARS-CoV-2 and from the common cold coronaviruses HCoV-NL63, HCoV-OC43 and HCoV-229E.

Regarding treatment: approximately 9-day PBMC culture with coronavirus spike peptide pools or control peptides (ViraFEST assay). Peptide-pool expansion of antigen-specific T cells preceded TCR sequencing in ViraFEST. Fresh replacement IL-2 medium substituted for half the medium on days 3 and 7. Cultured CD4+ T-cell DNA underwent Oncomine TCR Beta short-read sequencing. TCRdb independently ran MiXCR on the PCR reads; one entry per CDR3 protein. The table includes 9,500 to 15,000 distinct CDR3 sequences, around 46% detected once. In regard to this clonotype: Its target is unknown.

The receptor's source is a human donor who had recovered from COVID-19. The material sequenced was CD4+ T cells from blood, cultured in vitro.

The CDR3 DNA is TGTGCCACCAGCAGAGACCGGGGGACTAGCGGGAGAGGTGTGGGCACAGATACGCAGTATTTT. It codes for CATSRDRGTSGRGVGTDTQYF. The chain has TRBV15 and TRBJ2-3; 14 positions agree with TRBD2. The V gene's germline CDR1 is LNHNV and CDR2 YYDKDF (reference sequence). With 0 bases clipped from V and 1 base from J, the junction kept 12 bases outside the gene matches. The CDR3 loop spans 21 amino acids. The variable domain in full, with the rest retrieved from reference TRBV15 and TRBJ2-3, is DAMVIQNPRYQVTQFGKPVTLSCSQTLNHNVMYWYQQKSSQAPKLLFHYYDKDFNNEADTPDNFQSRRPNTSFCFLDIRSPGLGDTAMYLCATSRDRGTSGRGVGTDTQYFGPGTRLTVL.